The rows below give T cell receptor beta chains drawn from one sample of a study of breast tumors, draining lymph nodes, adjacent tissues. TCRdb recomputed calls from the multiplex PCR reads with MiXCR, one row per CDR3 protein. The repertoire consists of around 110,000 distinct CDR3 sequences, with 30% occurring once and the leading ten covering approximately 5.4%. The source material was axillary lymph node tissue. The receptors come from a female donor with breast cancer. Some clones in this sample may be carry-over from other donors' samples. CDR3s include the opening cysteine and the closing phenylalanine or tryptophan. The D gene is left open where the match is weak. Rows give clone size only sometimes, using once, few, many, or a class for an expanded clone.

d_call: TRBD1; v_call: TRBV7-8; j_call: TRBJ2-7; clone_size: many; cdr3_nt: TGTGCCAGCAGCCTATCCCCCTCCACAGGGGACTACGAGCAGTACTTC; cdr3_aa: CASSLSPSTGDYEQYF
d_call: -; v_call: TRBV5-1; j_call: TRBJ2-3; clone_size: many; cdr3_nt: TGCGCCAGCAGCTTCTTAGGGGGGACCGGCACAGATACGCAGTATTTT; cdr3_aa: CASSFLGGTGTDTQYF
d_call: TRBD1; v_call: TRBV30; j_call: TRBJ2-1; clone_size: many; cdr3_nt: TGTGCCGGGACAGGGGGCATTATGAATGAGCAGTTCTTC; cdr3_aa: CAGTGGIMNEQFF
d_call: -; v_call: TRBV11-3; j_call: TRBJ2-3; clone_size: -; cdr3_nt: TGTGCCAGCAGCAAGCAGATTAGCGGATATTCTAGCACAGATACGCAGTATTTT; cdr3_aa: CASSKQISGYSSTDTQYF
d_call: TRBD1; v_call: TRBV7-9; j_call: TRBJ2-1; clone_size: many; cdr3_nt: TGTGCCAGCAGCTTATTCGGGACAGGGGGCTCCAATGAGCAGTTCTTC; cdr3_aa: CASSLFGTGGSNEQFF
d_call: -; v_call: TRBV20-1; j_call: TRBJ1-5; clone_size: -; cdr3_nt: TGCAGTGCTAGAGAGCCGGGGAATGATCAGCCCCAGCATTTT; cdr3_aa: CSAREPGNDQPQHF
d_call: -; v_call: TRBV20-1; j_call: TRBJ1-2; clone_size: few; cdr3_nt: TGCAGTGCTCCTCTTACTGACGGCCCCTATGGCTACACCTTC; cdr3_aa: CSAPLTDGPYGYTF
d_call: -; v_call: TRBV3-1; j_call: TRBJ2-7; clone_size: many; cdr3_nt: TGTGCCAGCAGCCAAGATTTCATGAGGGGCAACGAGCAGTACTTC; cdr3_aa: CASSQDFMRGNEQYF
d_call: TRBD2; v_call: TRBV12-3/TRBV12-4; j_call: TRBJ2-5; clone_size: many; cdr3_nt: TGTGCCAGCAGTTTGGCTGCTAGCGGGGGGACGGAGACCCAGTACTTC; cdr3_aa: CASSLAASGGTETQYF
d_call: -; v_call: TRBV29-1; j_call: TRBJ1-3; clone_size: many; cdr3_nt: TGCAGCGTTGAAAGCAGAAGCTCTGGAAACACCATATATTTT; cdr3_aa: CSVESRSSGNTIYF
d_call: -; v_call: TRBV7-6; j_call: TRBJ2-3; clone_size: -; cdr3_nt: TGTGCCAGCAGCTCCTTCACGGACTCCCGTGATACGCAGTATTTT; cdr3_aa: CASSSFTDSRDTQYF
d_call: TRBD2; v_call: TRBV6-6; j_call: TRBJ2-1; clone_size: many; cdr3_nt: TGTGCCAGCAGTTACCCCGGGACTAGCGGGAGGAATGAGCAGTTCTTC; cdr3_aa: CASSYPGTSGRNEQFF
d_call: TRBD1; v_call: TRBV20-1; j_call: TRBJ1-6; clone_size: many; cdr3_nt: TGCAGTGCTAGATCGGGACAGGGAATTATGGATTCACCCCTCCACTTT; cdr3_aa: CSARSGQGIMDSPLHF
d_call: -; v_call: TRBV6-2/TRBV6-3; j_call: TRBJ1-1; clone_size: -; cdr3_nt: TGTGCCAGCAAGTTCCTAGTGGACACTGAAGCTTTCTTT; cdr3_aa: CASKFLVDTEAFF
d_call: -; v_call: TRBV20-1; j_call: TRBJ2-1; clone_size: many; cdr3_nt: TGCAGTGCTCACTGGTCAGGGCTTGGGGAGCAGTTCTTC; cdr3_aa: CSAHWSGLGEQFF
d_call: -; v_call: TRBV6-1; j_call: TRBJ1-1; clone_size: few; cdr3_nt: TGTGCCAGCAGGTATACTGGGGGGGCTGAAGCTTTCTTT; cdr3_aa: CASRYTGGAEAFF
d_call: -; v_call: TRBV25-1; j_call: TRBJ1-5; clone_size: -; cdr3_nt: TGTGCCAGCAGTGAGGATACGTGTAGGACCAGCCATAATCAGCCCCAGCATTTT; cdr3_aa: CASSEDTCRTSHNQPQHF
d_call: -; v_call: TRBV7-3; j_call: TRBJ1-6; clone_size: many; cdr3_nt: TGTGCCAGCAGCCGCAGCCTGACAGTTGGCTCACCCCTCCACTTT; cdr3_aa: CASSRSLTVGSPLHF
d_call: -; v_call: TRBV10-1; j_call: TRBJ1-2; clone_size: few; cdr3_nt: TGCGCCAGCAGTGAAGCCGGGGGGAATCAACCTTATGGCTACACCTTC; cdr3_aa: CASSEAGGNQPYGYTF
d_call: -; v_call: TRBV28; j_call: TRBJ1-4; clone_size: many; cdr3_nt: TGTGCCAGCAGCCTCGGACAGCGACTGTTTTTT; cdr3_aa: CASSLGQRLFF
d_call: -; v_call: TRBV6-6; j_call: TRBJ1-1; clone_size: -; cdr3_nt: TGTGCCAGCAGTTACGGTGCAGGCTCCTGGAACACTGAAGCTTTCTTT; cdr3_aa: CASSYGAGSWNTEAFF
d_call: -; v_call: TRBV6-1; j_call: TRBJ2-3; clone_size: many; cdr3_nt: TGTGCCAGCAGAAGGACGAGAGGGGATACGCAGTATTTT; cdr3_aa: CASRRTRGDTQYF
d_call: TRBD1; v_call: TRBV14; j_call: TRBJ1-2; clone_size: many; cdr3_nt: TGTGCCAGCAGCCAAGTATTGGACAGGGCTGGCTACACCTTC; cdr3_aa: CASSQVLDRAGYTF
d_call: -; v_call: TRBV10-3; j_call: TRBJ1-5; clone_size: many; cdr3_nt: TGTGCCATCAGTGATGGGGGGCGGGAGCCCCAGCATTTT; cdr3_aa: CAISDGGREPQHF
d_call: -; v_call: TRBV6-2/TRBV6-3; j_call: TRBJ2-6; clone_size: many; cdr3_nt: TGTGCCAGCAGTTACGATGGCATGAAGCTCATCAGGGGGGCCAACGTCCTGACTTTC; cdr3_aa: CASSYDGMKLIRGANVLTF
d_call: -; v_call: TRBV7-2; j_call: TRBJ2-7; clone_size: many; cdr3_nt: TGTGCCAGCAGCTTAGCGCCTAGCACCGTCTACAAGCAGTACTTC; cdr3_aa: CASSLAPSTVYKQYF
d_call: TRBD1; v_call: TRBV20-1; j_call: TRBJ2-1; clone_size: many; cdr3_nt: TGCAGTGCTAGTACCCGGGACAGAAGCTCCTACAATGAGCAGTTCTTC; cdr3_aa: CSASTRDRSSYNEQFF
d_call: -; v_call: TRBV6-5; j_call: TRBJ2-7; clone_size: many; cdr3_nt: TGTGCCAGCAGCCCCCGGGACATAAACACCTACGAGCAGTACTTC; cdr3_aa: CASSPRDINTYEQYF
d_call: -; v_call: TRBV7-2; j_call: TRBJ2-3; clone_size: many; cdr3_nt: TGTGCCAGCAGGTCTTGGGGACTTGCCACAGATACGCAGTATTTT; cdr3_aa: CASRSWGLATDTQYF
d_call: -; v_call: TRBV27; j_call: TRBJ1-4; clone_size: many; cdr3_nt: TGTGCCAGCAGTGTGGGGAACAGGGTGAACGAAAAACTGTTTTTT; cdr3_aa: CASSVGNRVNEKLFF
d_call: TRBD2; v_call: TRBV9; j_call: TRBJ2-5; clone_size: -; cdr3_nt: TGTGCCAGCAGCGTAGGAGTAGCGGGGGGGCCAGAGACCCAGTACTTC; cdr3_aa: CASSVGVAGGPETQYF
d_call: TRBD1; v_call: TRBV6-6; j_call: TRBJ1-2; clone_size: -; cdr3_nt: TGTGCCAGCCTAGGTGGACAGGGGAACGGCTACACCTTC; cdr3_aa: CASLGGQGNGYTF
d_call: -; v_call: TRBV6-6; j_call: TRBJ1-4; clone_size: -; cdr3_nt: TGTGCCAGCAGTTACGGGGCAGGGACCGCATACAATGAAAAACTGTTTTTT; cdr3_aa: CASSYGAGTAYNEKLFF
d_call: -; v_call: TRBV7-9; j_call: TRBJ1-4; clone_size: many; cdr3_nt: TGTGCCAGCAGCACTCCGGGACATATCACTGAAAAACTGTTTTTT; cdr3_aa: CASSTPGHITEKLFF
d_call: -; v_call: TRBV29-1; j_call: TRBJ2-2; clone_size: many; cdr3_nt: TGCAGCGTAACAACCTTTGCGAACACCGGGGAGCTGTTTTTT; cdr3_aa: CSVTTFANTGELFF
d_call: -; v_call: TRBV12-3/TRBV12-4; j_call: TRBJ1-1; clone_size: many; cdr3_nt: TGTGCCAGCAGGATACAGGGAAGCACTGAAGCTTTCTTT; cdr3_aa: CASRIQGSTEAFF
d_call: TRBD1; v_call: TRBV7-3; j_call: TRBJ2-1; clone_size: many; cdr3_nt: TGTGCCAGCAGCTTAAAAGGGGAGACAGGGGGCAATGAGCAGTTCTTC; cdr3_aa: CASSLKGETGGNEQFF
d_call: TRBD2; v_call: TRBV5-1; j_call: TRBJ2-3; clone_size: many; cdr3_nt: TGCGCCAGCAGCTCTAGCGGGGGGGCTAGCACAGATACGCAGTATTTT; cdr3_aa: CASSSSGGASTDTQYF
d_call: TRBD2; v_call: TRBV20-1; j_call: TRBJ2-7; clone_size: many; cdr3_nt: TGCAGTGGGGAACGGGGGGGGGCCTACGAGCAGTACTTC; cdr3_aa: CSGERGGAYEQYF
d_call: -; v_call: TRBV9; j_call: TRBJ1-5; clone_size: -; cdr3_nt: TGTGCCAGCAGCGCAGACGGCTCCAATCAGCACCAGCCTTTT; cdr3_aa: CASSADGSNQHQPF
d_call: TRBD1; v_call: TRBV12-5; j_call: TRBJ2-1; clone_size: many; cdr3_nt: TGTGCTAGTGGCACAGGGGGCGCCTACAATGAGCAGTTCTTC; cdr3_aa: CASGTGGAYNEQFF
d_call: TRBD2; v_call: TRBV11-2; j_call: TRBJ2-3; clone_size: few; cdr3_nt: TGTGCCAGCGGCTTCTTAGCGGGAGTAGGAGATACGCAGTATTTT; cdr3_aa: CASGFLAGVGDTQYF
d_call: TRBD1; v_call: TRBV20-1; j_call: TRBJ1-2; clone_size: many; cdr3_nt: TGCAGTCTAAAGGACAGGACTTTCTATGGCTACACCTTC; cdr3_aa: CSLKDRTFYGYTF
d_call: -; v_call: TRBV2; j_call: TRBJ1-6; clone_size: -; cdr3_nt: TGTGCCAGCAGAACTAGCGGGGGGGCTCCCGTCCACTTT; cdr3_aa: CASRTSGGAPVHF
d_call: -; v_call: TRBV5-1; j_call: TRBJ2-1; clone_size: many; cdr3_nt: TGCGCCAGCAGTACCGGATCCTACAATGAGCAGTTCTTC; cdr3_aa: CASSTGSYNEQFF
d_call: -; v_call: TRBV6-1; j_call: TRBJ1-6; clone_size: many; cdr3_nt: TGTGCCAGCAGTGAACGTGGGAGGGGAAGGGTCTTAAGAAGGAATTCACCCCTCCACTTT; cdr3_aa: CASSERGRGRVLRRNSPLHF
d_call: -; v_call: TRBV19; j_call: TRBJ1-1; clone_size: -; cdr3_nt: TGTGCCAGTACGCTCGGACAGTTGAACACTGAAGCTTTCTTT; cdr3_aa: CASTLGQLNTEAFF
d_call: -; v_call: TRBV29-1; j_call: TRBJ2-1; clone_size: many; cdr3_nt: TGCAGCGTTGAGGTGGGGGGTGGTTCCTACAATGAGCAGTTCTTC; cdr3_aa: CSVEVGGGSYNEQFF
d_call: -; v_call: TRBV20-1; j_call: TRBJ1-5; clone_size: once; cdr3_nt: TGCAGTGCGACGGTACAGGGTCCCCTCCCACATCAGCCCCAGCATTTT; cdr3_aa: CSATVQGPLPHQPQHF
d_call: TRBD2; v_call: TRBV10-3; j_call: TRBJ2-3; clone_size: -; cdr3_nt: TGTGCCATCAGTGAGTACCGGACTAGCGGGGCAGATACGCAGTATTTT; cdr3_aa: CAISEYRTSGADTQYF
d_call: -; v_call: TRBV6-1; j_call: TRBJ2-2; clone_size: -; cdr3_nt: TGTGCCAGCAGTGTTTGGACACCCGGGGAGCTGTTTTTT; cdr3_aa: CASSVWTPGELFF
d_call: TRBD2; v_call: TRBV27; j_call: TRBJ2-7; clone_size: many; cdr3_nt: TGTGCCAGCCGACGAGGACCTAGCGGTCCCTACGAGCAGTACTTC; cdr3_aa: CASRRGPSGPYEQYF
d_call: -; v_call: TRBV10-3; j_call: TRBJ1-1; clone_size: few; cdr3_nt: TGTGCCATCAGTGACCCCAGCCGGAGGGACACTGAAGCTTTCTTT; cdr3_aa: CAISDPSRRDTEAFF